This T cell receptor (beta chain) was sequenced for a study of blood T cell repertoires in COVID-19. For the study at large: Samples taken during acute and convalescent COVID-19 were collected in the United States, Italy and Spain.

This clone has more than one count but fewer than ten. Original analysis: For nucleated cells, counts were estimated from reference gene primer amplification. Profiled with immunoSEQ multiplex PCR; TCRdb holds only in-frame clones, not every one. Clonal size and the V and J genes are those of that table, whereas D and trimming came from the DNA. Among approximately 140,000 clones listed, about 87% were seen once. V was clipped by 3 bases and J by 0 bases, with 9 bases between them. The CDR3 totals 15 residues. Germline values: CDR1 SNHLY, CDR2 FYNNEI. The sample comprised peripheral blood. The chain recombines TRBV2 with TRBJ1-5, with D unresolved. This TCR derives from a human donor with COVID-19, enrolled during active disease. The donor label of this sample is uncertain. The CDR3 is CASSDSTYSNQPQHF. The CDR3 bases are TGTGCCAGCAGTGACTCGACATATAGCAATCAGCCCCAGCATTTT.